The rows below give T cell receptor beta chains drawn from one sample of a study of shared clonotypes between healthy human individuals. Assay used: immunoSEQ multiplex PCR; TCRdb lists only in-frame clones, some missing. This table holds millions of clones, approximately 93% found once. What was sequenced was naive CD4+ T cells from PBMCs. The origin of the receptors is a man in his late teens or twenties in good health. Some clones in this sample may be carry-over from other donors' samples. Each CDR3 is given with its conserved first and last residue. The D gene is left open where the match is weak.

j_call: TRBJ1-1; d_call: .; v_call: TRBV14; cdr3_aa: CASSQEWAWGITEAFF; cdr3_nt: TGTGCCAGCAGCCAAGAGTGGGCCTGGGGCATCACTGAAGCTTTCTTT
j_call: TRBJ2-3; d_call: TRBD1; v_call: TRBV6-5; cdr3_aa: CASSYDRGTDTQYF; cdr3_nt: TGTGCCAGCAGTTACGACAGGGGAACAGATACGCAGTATTTT
j_call: TRBJ2-4; d_call: .; v_call: TRBV18; cdr3_aa: CASSPKDIQYF; cdr3_nt: TGTGCCAGCTCACCCAAAGACATTCAGTACTTC
j_call: TRBJ1-5; d_call: TRBD1; v_call: TRBV7-9; cdr3_aa: CASSLGSGRGLGNQPQHF; cdr3_nt: TGTGCCAGCAGCTTAGGGTCCGGCAGGGGGTTGGGCAATCAGCCCCAGCATTTT
j_call: TRBJ1-5; d_call: TRBD1; v_call: TRBV19; cdr3_aa: CASRTGGGSNQPQHF; cdr3_nt: TGTGCCAGTAGGACAGGGGGAGGGAGCAATCAGCCCCAGCATTTT
j_call: TRBJ1-1; d_call: .; v_call: TRBV7-9; cdr3_aa: CASRRSGVMNTEAFF; cdr3_nt: TGTGCCAGCAGAAGGTCCGGGGTAATGAACACTGAAGCTTTCTTT
j_call: TRBJ1-1; d_call: .; v_call: TRBV5-5; cdr3_aa: CASSSLFGNTEAFF; cdr3_nt: TGTGCCAGCAGTTCCTTATTTGGGAACACTGAAGCTTTCTTT
j_call: TRBJ1-3; d_call: .; v_call: TRBV9; cdr3_aa: CASSPSGFSSGNTIYF; cdr3_nt: TGTGCCAGCAGCCCCTCGGGGTTCAGCTCTGGAAACACCATATATTTT
j_call: TRBJ1-2; d_call: .; v_call: TRBV28; cdr3_aa: CASRVRGSANYGYTF; cdr3_nt: TGTGCCAGCAGGGTCCGGGGATCGGCTAACTATGGCTACACCTTC
j_call: TRBJ1-1; d_call: .; v_call: TRBV19; cdr3_aa: CAVRAGKLGEAFF; cdr3_nt: TGTGCCGTCAGGGCAGGGAAGCTAGGTGAAGCTTTCTTT
j_call: TRBJ1-1; d_call: .; v_call: TRBV29-1; cdr3_aa: CSVRRDEAFF; cdr3_nt: TGCAGCGTTAGGAGGGATGAAGCTTTCTTT
j_call: TRBJ2-1; d_call: .; v_call: TRBV7-3; cdr3_aa: CASSQSGSPYNEQFF; cdr3_nt: TGTGCCAGCAGCCAATCAGGGAGTCCCTACAATGAGCAGTTCTTC
j_call: TRBJ2-5; d_call: TRBD1; v_call: TRBV10-3; cdr3_aa: CATKDATGGMETQYF; cdr3_nt: TGTGCCACCAAGGACGCGACAGGGGGCATGGAGACCCAGTACTTC
j_call: TRBJ2-2; d_call: .; v_call: TRBV5-1; cdr3_aa: CASSAEVAGELFF; cdr3_nt: TGCGCCAGCAGCGCGGAAGTGGCCGGGGAGCTGTTTTTT
j_call: TRBJ2-5; d_call: TRBD1; v_call: TRBV4-3; cdr3_aa: CASSPSRDRFQETQYF; cdr3_nt: TGCGCCAGCAGCCCGTCTAGGGACAGGTTTCAAGAGACCCAGTACTTC